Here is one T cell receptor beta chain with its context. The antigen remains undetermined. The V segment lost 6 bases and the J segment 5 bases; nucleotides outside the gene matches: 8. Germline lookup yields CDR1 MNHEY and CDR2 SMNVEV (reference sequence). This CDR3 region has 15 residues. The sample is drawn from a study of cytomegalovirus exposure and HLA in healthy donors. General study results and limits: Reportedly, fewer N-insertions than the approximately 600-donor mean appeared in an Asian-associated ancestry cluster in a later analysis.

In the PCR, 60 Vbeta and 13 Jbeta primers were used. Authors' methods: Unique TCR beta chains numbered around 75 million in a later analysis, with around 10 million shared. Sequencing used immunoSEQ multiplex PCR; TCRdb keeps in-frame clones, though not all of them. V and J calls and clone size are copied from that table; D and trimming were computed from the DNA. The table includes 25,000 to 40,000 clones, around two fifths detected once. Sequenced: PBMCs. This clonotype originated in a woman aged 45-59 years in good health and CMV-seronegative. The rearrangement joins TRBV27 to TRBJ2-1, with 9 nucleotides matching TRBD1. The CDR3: CASSPRQGGHNEQFF. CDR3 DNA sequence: TGTGCCAGCAGCCCTCGACAGGGGGGTCACAATGAGCAGTTCTTC.